The clone carrying this T cell receptor beta chain was counted many times. Its antigen is currently unknown. Generation of TCR beta libraries employed quantitative 5'-RACE incorporating molecular barcodes. Using its own MiXCR run on the 5' RACE reads, TCRdb lists one record per CDR3 protein. The data show more than 35,000 distinct CDR3 sequences, 4.5% to 6% seen once. Germline V gene sequence: CDR1 SGHRS, CDR2 YFSETQ. The V end was cut by 3 bases, the J end by 8 bases, with 14 bases between. The CDR3 has 14 amino acids. The sample comes from a study of CD8 T cells in ankylosing spondylitis. Study results and limitations: There was reportedly significant enrichment of clones that were disease-linked in matched ankylosing spondylitis synovial fluid. Disease-linked clones were found to be CD8+ and relatively rare in peripheral blood. Characteristic of ankylosing spondylitis blood, it appeared, was a TCR beta motif comprising eight highly homologous variants.

J is TRBJ1-4 and V is TRBV5-1; a weak D match, TRBD1 (5 bases). The specimen was blood, either unsorted or a sorted T cell fraction (not recorded which). The clonotype was recovered from a male donor with ankylosing spondylitis or in good health (not recorded which). The CDR3 region has the DNA TGCGCCAGCAGCTCCGGACAATTAGAAGAAAAACTGTTTTTT. It yields the protein CASSSGQLEEKLFF.